The TCR beta chain described here comes from a study of T cell changes during pregnancy in multiple sclerosis. Generated by immunoSEQ multiplex PCR, the TCRdb table keeps only in-frame clones and is missing some. Among approximately 40,000 clones listed, about 91% were seen once. The germline V gene has CDR1 MNHNS and CDR2 SASEGT. V lost 6 bases and J 0 bases, leaving 8 bases between the germline ends. The CDR3 is made up of 13 amino acids. The rearrangement links TRBV6-1 to TRBJ1-2, with D possibly being TRBD1 (5 bases). The clonotype originates from a female donor with multiple sclerosis, enrolled in a pregnancy study. Sequencing was performed on CD4+ T cells from peripheral blood mononuclear cells, taken in the third trimester of pregnancy. CDR3 protein: CASRETANYGYTF. The CDR3, as DNA: TGTGCCAGCAGGGAGACAGCTAACTATGGCTACACCTTC.